A selection of T cell receptor beta chains follows, all from one sample in a study of T cell changes during pregnancy in multiple sclerosis. Profiled with immunoSEQ multiplex PCR; TCRdb holds only in-frame clones, not every one. The table shows approximately 79,000 clones, with 90% to 95% occurring only once. Sequenced material: peripheral blood, taken in the second trimester of pregnancy. The origin of the receptors is a female donor in good health, enrolled as a control in a pregnancy study. Each CDR3 is given with its conserved first and last residue. D genes are given only for firm matches. Clone sizes are given selectively: once, few, many, or a class where the clone is expanded.

CDR3	DNA	D	V	J	size
CASSYTTGPFEQYF	TGTGCCAGTAGCTACACGACAGGGCCCTTCGAGCAGTACTTC	TRBD1	TRBV19	TRBJ2-7	-
CASSPGGPEAFF	TGTGCCAGCAGCCCCGGGGGTCCTGAAGCTTTCTTT	-	TRBV7-9	TRBJ1-1	-
CASSFPTGNSYEQYF	TGCGCCAGCAGCTTCCCGACAGGGAACTCCTACGAGCAGTACTTC	TRBD1	TRBV5-1	TRBJ2-7	-
CASSQDRQGSGNTIYF	TGCGCCAGCAGCCAAGATAGGCAGGGCTCTGGAAACACCATATATTTT	-	TRBV4-1	TRBJ1-3	once
CASSDTGGGEKLFF	TGTGCCAGCAGCGATACAGGGGGCGGCGAAAAACTGTTTTTT	TRBD1	TRBV7-2	TRBJ1-4	once
CASSPGGGNADTQYF	TGTGCCAGCAGCCCGGGGGGAGGGAATGCGGATACGCAGTATTTT	TRBD2	TRBV11-3	TRBJ2-3	-
CASSHPDTGELFF	TGTGCCAGCAGCCACCCGGACACCGGGGAGCTGTTTTTT	-	TRBV4-2	TRBJ2-2	-
CASSPGGTVQPQHF	TGTGCCAGCAGCCCAGGGGGAACGGTGCAGCCCCAGCATTTT	TRBD1	TRBV7-2	TRBJ1-5	-
CASSQSRGGQGGLKTEAFF	TGCGCCAGCAGTCAATCGCGGGGGGGACAGGGGGGGTTGAAGACTGAAGCTTTCTTT	TRBD1	TRBV23-1	TRBJ1-1	-
CASSRDRGTDTQYF	TGTGCCAGCAGTCGGGACAGGGGGACAGATACGCAGTATTTT	TRBD1	TRBV2	TRBJ2-3	-
CASSQGVSGGALNEQFF	TGCGCCAGCAGCCAAGGGGTTAGCGGGGGGGCCTTAAATGAGCAGTTCTTC	TRBD2	TRBV4-3	TRBJ2-1	few
CASSELGRIEQYF	TGTGCCAGCAGTGAATTGGGGCGGATCGAGCAGTACTTC	-	TRBV2	TRBJ2-7	-
CASSLRANTEAFF	TGTGCCAGCAGTTTGAGAGCCAACACTGAAGCTTTCTTT	-	TRBV27	TRBJ1-1	-
CASSQGQGYGNTIYF	TGTGCCAGCAGCCAAGGCCAGGGGTATGGAAACACCATATATTTT	-	TRBV4-2	TRBJ1-3	-
CASRGHTGNNSPLHF	TGTGCCAGCAGGGGACACACGGGGAATAATTCACCCCTCCACTTT	-	TRBV25-1	TRBJ1-6	-
CASSFRQGFTSGANVLTF	TGTGCCAGCAGCTTTAGACAGGGCTTTACCTCTGGGGCCAACGTCCTGACTTTC	TRBD1	TRBV7-2	TRBJ2-6	-
CSVEGGEKLFF	TGCAGCGTTGAGGGAGGTGAAAAACTGTTTTTT	-	TRBV29-1	TRBJ1-4	-
CASNQQGALGYTF	TGCGCCAGCAATCAACAGGGGGCGTTGGGCTACACCTTC	TRBD1	TRBV10-1	TRBJ1-2	-
CASSLYWGGRGRLGGYTF	TGTGCCAGCAGCTTATACTGGGGAGGCAGGGGGCGGCTCGGGGGCTACACCTTC	TRBD1	TRBV7-9	TRBJ1-2	-
CASSYGTGREQYF	TGTGCCAGCAGTTACGGGACAGGGCGGGAGCAGTACTTC	TRBD1	TRBV6-5	TRBJ2-7	-
CASSQRTGKTEKLFF	TGCGCCAGCAGCCAAAGGACAGGGAAAACTGAAAAACTGTTTTTT	TRBD1	TRBV4-1	TRBJ1-4	once
CASSPAWTTSYNEQFF	TGTGCCAGCAGCCCAGCGTGGACTACCTCCTACAATGAGCAGTTCTTC	-	TRBV11-3	TRBJ2-1	-
CASSGGQYEKLFF	TGTGCCAGCAGCGGGGGACAATATGAAAAACTGTTTTTT	-	TRBV9	TRBJ1-4	-
CASRTGTGRRGEQFF	TGTGCCAGCAGGACCGGGACAGGGCGTCGGGGTGAGCAGTTCTTC	TRBD1	TRBV6-5	TRBJ2-1	-
CASSFFSRNNEQFF	TGTGCCAGCAGCTTTTTTAGCAGAAACAATGAGCAGTTCTTC	-	TRBV11-2	TRBJ2-1	-
CASSLALAGVWDTQYF	TGTGCCAGCAGCTTGGCACTAGCGGGGGTCTGGGATACGCAGTATTTT	TRBD2	TRBV5-6	TRBJ2-3	-
CASSQLKRAGDGYTF	TGTGCCAGCAGCCAACTGAAGCGGGCAGGCGATGGCTACACCTTC	-	TRBV7-9	TRBJ1-2	-
CASSLTGENNYGYTF	TGTGCCAGCAGCTTAACAGGGGAAAATAACTATGGCTACACCTTC	-	TRBV7-3	TRBJ1-2	once
CASSSHRDRGNTGELFF	TGTGCCAGCAGCTCCCACCGGGACAGGGGTAACACCGGGGAGCTGTTTTTT	TRBD1	TRBV7-9	TRBJ2-2	once
CASSRAWEKLFF	TGCGCCAGCAGTCGGGCTTGGGAAAAACTGTTTTTT	-	TRBV23-1	TRBJ1-4	few
CASSQDQVSYEQYF	TGTGCCAGCAGCCAAGACCAGGTCTCCTACGAGCAGTACTTC	-	TRBV7-6	TRBJ2-7	-
CASSLSNSPAYEQYF	TGTGCCAGCAGTTTATCGAACAGCCCGGCCTACGAGCAGTACTTC	-	TRBV27	TRBJ2-7	-
CASSPRDRNTGELFF	TGTGCCAGCTCACCCCGGGACAGGAACACCGGGGAGCTGTTTTTT	TRBD1	TRBV18	TRBJ2-2	-